This TCR beta chain was documented in a study of T cell repertoires in ileal Crohn's disease. Study-wide context: Median disease duration was approximately eight years; about 37% smoked at surgery.

The V segment lost 5 bases and the J segment 0 bases; nucleotides outside the gene matches: 13. This CDR3 is 17 amino acids long. The V gene's germline CDR1 is SGHTA and CDR2 FQGNSA. Libraries were prepared by immunoSEQ multiplex PCR; TCRdb keeps only in-frame clonotypes and omits some of them. The sample has around 15,000 clones; around 78% are singletons. The sequence derives from an adult with Crohn's disease. Input material: ileal tissue. This sequence joins TRBV7-2 and TRBJ2-7; 7 bases match TRBD2. The DNA for the CDR3 is TGTGCCAGCAGCCCAGGGAGGTGGCGGGGGTCCTCCTACGAGCAGTACTTC. Translating it yields CASSPGRWRGSSYEQYF.